Below are 14 T cell receptor beta chains sequenced from a single sample in a study of control samples from healthy donors and cancer patients. Sequencing was performed with immunoSEQ multiplex PCR; in TCRdb, only in-frame clones are kept and a portion is missing. The top ten clones hold 2.3% of a sample with around 110,000 clones, 88% of them seen once. Source material: blood. These receptors all stem from a woman between 70 and 85 years old in good health.

The genes are TRBV11-3 and TRBJ2-2, with 11 bases fitting TRBD1. Germline CDR1 reads SGHNT; CDR2 reads YENEEA. V lost 5 bases to trimming and J lost 5 bases; unmatched junction nucleotides: 4. This CDR3 has 15 amino acids. The CDR3 DNA follows: TGTGCCAGCAGCGAGGGGACAGGGGGGACCGGGGAGCTGTTTTTT. Encoded protein: CASSEGTGGTGELFF.

In its sample, this clone was seen once. The chain combines TRBV19 with TRBJ1-1; unclear D gene. The ends were cut back, 4 bases at V and 3 bases at J, with 18 bases in the middle. The CDR3 loop spans 16 amino acids. Germline assignment: CDR1 LNHDA and CDR2 SQIVND (reference sequence). CDR3 coding DNA: TGTGCCAGTAGTAGCCAGGAGCGTCCGGGTTACACTGAAGCTTTCTTT. It yields the protein CASSSQERPGYTEAFF.

The gene calls are TRBV5-8 and TRBJ1-1, with D unresolved. V lost 1 base, J lost 1 base, and 8 bases lay in between. Germline assignment: CDR1 SGHTS and CDR2 YDEGEE. The CDR3 is 14 amino acids. CDR3 residues: CASSLSPTNTEAFF. DNA of the CDR3: TGTGCCAGCAGCTTGTCTCCTACGAACACTGAAGCTTTCTTT.

The J gene is TRBJ2-7, the V gene TRBV11-2, with 7 bases aligning to TRBD2. CDR1 and CDR2 (germline): SGHAT, FQNNGV. J gave up 3 bases and V 5 bases, and 13 bases lay outside the gene matches. The CDR3 covers 16 residues. CDR3 region: CASSPTAASGDYEQYF. For the CDR3, the DNA is TGTGCCAGCAGCCCTACGGCGGCTAGCGGAGACTACGAGCAGTACTTC. The whole variable domain, remainder taken from reference TRBV11-2 and TRBJ2-7, is EAGVAQSPRYKIIEKRQSVAFWCNPISGHATLYWYQQILGQGPKLLIQFQNNGVVDDSQLPKDRFSAERLKGVDSTLKIQPAKLEDSAVYLCASSPTAASGDYEQYFGPGTRLTVT.

The chain joins TRBV18 to TRBJ1-2, with unresolved D. The V end was cut by 0 bases, the J end by 5 bases, with 13 bases between. The germline gives CDR1 KGHSH, CDR2 LQKENI. The length of the CDR3 is 15 residues. CDR3 amino acids: CASSPPSRVRYGYTF. The CDR3, as DNA: TGTGCCAGCTCACCACCGTCCCGGGTGCGGTATGGCTACACCTTC.

The chain is built from TRBV18 and TRBJ2-2; 10 bases are shared with TRBD2. Germline CDR1 and CDR2: KGHSH and LQKENI. The CDR3 contains 19 residues. Trimming removed 3 bases from V and 2 bases from J; junction bases left unmatched: 12. CDR3 DNA: TGTGCCAGCTCACCTGTAGCGGGGGGCCCGGAAATTAACACCGGGGAGCTGTTTTTT. Translated: CASSPVAGGPEINTGELFF.

The chain has TRBV4-2 and TRBJ1-2; no clear D. Trimming pared 1 base from V and 0 bases from J, leaving 9 bases between. Germline V gene lookup returns CDR1 LGHNA and CDR2 YNFKEQ. This CDR3 region has 15 residues. The CDR3 sequence is CASSQASRTNYGYTF. CDR3 bases: TGTGCCAGCAGCCAAGCGTCAAGAACTAACTATGGCTACACCTTC.

The CDR3 loop reads CASSDSRDGATGELFF. The CDR3, as DNA: TGTGCCAGCAGTGACTCAAGGGATGGTGCCACCGGGGAGCTGTTTTTT. The V and J genes are TRBV6-4 and TRBJ2-2; no reliable D call. This CDR3 has 16 residues. Germline CDR1 and CDR2: MRHNA and SNTAGT. Trimming took 0 bases from V and 4 from J, leaving 12 bases between them.

V is TRBV6-5 and J is TRBJ2-3; no clear D gene. The CDR3 is 12 amino acids. V was trimmed by 6 bases and J by 3 bases, leaving 7 bases between them. Germline assignment: CDR1 MNHEY and CDR2 SVGAGI. The CDR3 loop reads CASSSETDTQYF. In DNA, the CDR3 is TGTGCCAGCAGCTCGGAGACAGATACGCAGTATTTT.

The chain recombines TRBV7-8 with TRBJ1-5, with no clear D. Germline lookup yields CDR1 SGHVS and CDR2 FQNEAQ. CDR3 length: 15 residues. V lost 0 bases and J lost 0, with 6 bases in between. CDR3: CASSLAVNSNQPQHF. CDR3 in DNA: TGTGCCAGCAGCTTAGCAGTGAATAGCAATCAGCCCCAGCATTTT. The complete variable domain, with remaining parts taken from reference TRBV7-8 and TRBJ1-5, reads GAGVSQSPRYKVAKRGQDVALRCDPISGHVSLFWYQQALGQGPEFLTYFQNEAQLDKSGLPSDRFFAERPEGSVSTLKIQRTQQEDSAVYLCASSLAVNSNQPQHFGDGTRLSIL.

The chain joins TRBV4-3 to TRBJ2-1; D is unclear. The germline V gene encodes CDR1 LGHNA and CDR2 YSLEER. The CDR3 spans 15 residues. V lost 0 bases and J lost 0, with 6 bases in between. CDR3 sequence: CASSQERFSYNEQFF. The CDR3, as DNA: TGCGCCAGCAGCCAAGAGCGGTTCTCCTACAATGAGCAGTTCTTC.

The chain is built from TRBV4-2 and TRBJ1-2; D perhaps matches TRBD1 (5 bases). The V gene's germline CDR1 is LGHNA and CDR2 YNFKEQ. Trimming left V 4 bases short and J 4 bases short, with 13 bases between. There are 14 residues in the CDR3. This chain's CDR3 is CASSPGLKGYGYTF. In DNA form, the CDR3 reads TGTGCCAGCAGCCCGGGACTGAAAGGCTATGGCTACACCTTC.

CDR3: CASSRSGREGGETQYF. The CDR3 coding sequence is TGCGCCAGCAGCCGCTCCGGGAGGGAAGGGGGAGAGACCCAGTACTTC. The chain joins TRBV4-3 to TRBJ2-5; 8 positions agree with TRBD2. V shed 4 bases, J shed 4 bases, and the junction held 11 bases outside the gene matches. The CDR3 is 16 residues long. The germline CDR1 and CDR2 sequences are LGHNA and YSLEER.

This chain connects TRBV19 to TRBJ1-2, with TRBD1 matching over 9 bases. The CDR3 loop spans 13 amino acids. Germline V lookup: CDR1 LNHDA, CDR2 SQIVND (reference sequence). The trim removed 5 bases at V and 6 bases at J, leaving 4 bases unmatched. This chain's CDR3 is CASSWGQGDGYTF. DNA of the CDR3: TGTGCCAGTAGTTGGGGACAGGGTGATGGCTACACCTTC.